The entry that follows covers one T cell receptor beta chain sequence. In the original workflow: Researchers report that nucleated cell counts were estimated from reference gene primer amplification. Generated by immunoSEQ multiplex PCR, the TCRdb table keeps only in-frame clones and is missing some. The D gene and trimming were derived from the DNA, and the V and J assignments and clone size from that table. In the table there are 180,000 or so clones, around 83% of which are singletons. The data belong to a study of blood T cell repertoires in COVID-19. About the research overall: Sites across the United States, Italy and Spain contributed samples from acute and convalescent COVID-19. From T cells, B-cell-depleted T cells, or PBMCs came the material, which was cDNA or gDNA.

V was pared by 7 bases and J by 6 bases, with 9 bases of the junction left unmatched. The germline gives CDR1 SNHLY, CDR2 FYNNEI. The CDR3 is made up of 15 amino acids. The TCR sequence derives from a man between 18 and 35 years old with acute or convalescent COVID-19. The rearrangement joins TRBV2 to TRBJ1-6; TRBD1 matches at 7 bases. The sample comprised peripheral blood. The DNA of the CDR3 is TGTGCCAGCACCGGGACCGGGACAGTTAATTCACCCCTCCACTTT. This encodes CASTGTGTVNSPLHF.